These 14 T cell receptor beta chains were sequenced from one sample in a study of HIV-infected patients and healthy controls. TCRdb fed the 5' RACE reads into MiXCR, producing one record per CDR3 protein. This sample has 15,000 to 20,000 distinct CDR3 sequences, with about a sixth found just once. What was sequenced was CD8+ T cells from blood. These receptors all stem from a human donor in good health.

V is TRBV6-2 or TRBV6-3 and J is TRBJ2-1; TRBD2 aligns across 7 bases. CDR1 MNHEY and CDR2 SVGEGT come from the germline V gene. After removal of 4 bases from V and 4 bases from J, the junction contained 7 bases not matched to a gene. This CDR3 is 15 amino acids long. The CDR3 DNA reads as TGTGCCAGCAGTTCCCCGGCTAGCGGATACAATGAGCAGTTCTTC. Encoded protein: CASSSPASGYNEQFF.

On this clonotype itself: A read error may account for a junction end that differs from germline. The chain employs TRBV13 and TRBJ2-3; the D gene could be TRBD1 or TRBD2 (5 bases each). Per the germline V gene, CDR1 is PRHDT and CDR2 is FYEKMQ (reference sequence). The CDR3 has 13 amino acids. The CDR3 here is CASSLGGADAQYF. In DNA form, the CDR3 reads TGTGCCAGCAGCTTAGGCGGGGCAGATGCGCAGTATTTT. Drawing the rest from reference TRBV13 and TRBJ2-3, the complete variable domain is AAGVIQSPRHLIKEKRETATLKCYPIPRHDTVYWYQQGPGQDPQFLISFYEKMQSDKGSIPDRFSAQQFSDYHSELNMSSLELGDSALYFCASSLGGADAQYFGPGTRLTVL.

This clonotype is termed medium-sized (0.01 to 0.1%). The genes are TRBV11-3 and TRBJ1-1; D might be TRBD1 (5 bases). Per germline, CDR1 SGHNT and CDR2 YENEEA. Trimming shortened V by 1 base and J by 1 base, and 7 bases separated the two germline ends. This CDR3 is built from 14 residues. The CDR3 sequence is CASSLGGPNTEAFF. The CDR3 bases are TGTGCCAGCAGCTTAGGGGGCCCGAACACTGAAGCTTTCTTT.

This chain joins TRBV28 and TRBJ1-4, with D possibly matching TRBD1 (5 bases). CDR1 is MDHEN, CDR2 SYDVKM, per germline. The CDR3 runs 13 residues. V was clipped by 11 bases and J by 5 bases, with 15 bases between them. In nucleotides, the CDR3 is TGTGCCGTCTTCGGGGCCCTAAATGAAAAACTGTTTTTT. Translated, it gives CAVFGALNEKLFF.

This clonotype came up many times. The CDR3 region is CASSFGGAPQETQYF. The CDR3 bases are TGTGCCAGCAGCTTCGGGGGCGCCCCCCAAGAGACCCAGTACTTC. This rearrangement joins TRBV7-3 to TRBJ2-5; D tentatively reads TRBD1 or TRBD2 (6 bases each). V shed 3 bases and J shed 1 base, with 12 bases lying between them. CDR1 SGHTA and CDR2 FQGTGA come from the germline V gene. The CDR3 covers 15 residues.

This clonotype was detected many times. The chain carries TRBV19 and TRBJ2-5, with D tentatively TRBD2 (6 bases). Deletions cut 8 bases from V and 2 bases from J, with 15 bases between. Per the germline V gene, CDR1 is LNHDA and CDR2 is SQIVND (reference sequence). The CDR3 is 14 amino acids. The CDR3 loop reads CASSWRAQQETQYF. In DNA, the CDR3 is TGTGCCAGTTCGTGGAGGGCTCAACAAGAGACCCAGTACTTC.

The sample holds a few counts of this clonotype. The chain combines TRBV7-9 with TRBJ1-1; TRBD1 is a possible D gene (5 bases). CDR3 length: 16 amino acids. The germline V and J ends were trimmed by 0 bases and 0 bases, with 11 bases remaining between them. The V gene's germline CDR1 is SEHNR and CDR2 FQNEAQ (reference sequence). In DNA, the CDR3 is TGTGCCAGCAGCTTAGCGGCAGGGATACTGAACACTGAAGCTTTCTTT. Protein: CASSLAAGILNTEAFF. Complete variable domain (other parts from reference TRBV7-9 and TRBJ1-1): DTGVSQNPRHKITKRGQNVTFRCDPISEHNRLYWYRQTLGQGPEFLTYFQNEAQLEKSRLLSDRFSAERPKGSFSTLEIQRTEQGDSAMYLCASSLAAGILNTEAFFGQGTRLTVV.

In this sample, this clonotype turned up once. CDR3 nucleotide sequence: TGCAGTGCTAGAGATCGTCTAGCGGGAGTTAATCCCCATTACAATGAGCAGTTCTTC. Its translation: CSARDRLAGVNPHYNEQFF. The chain is built from TRBV20-1 and TRBJ2-1, with 10 bases aligning to TRBD2. Germline V gene sequence: CDR1 DFQATT, CDR2 SNEGSKA (reference sequence). This CDR3 has 19 residues. With 0 bases clipped from V and 4 bases from J, the junction kept 15 bases outside the gene matches.

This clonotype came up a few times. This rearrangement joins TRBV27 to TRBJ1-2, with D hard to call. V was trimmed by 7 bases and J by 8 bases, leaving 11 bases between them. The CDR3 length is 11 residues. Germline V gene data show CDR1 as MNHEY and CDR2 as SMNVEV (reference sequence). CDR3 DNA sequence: TGTGCCAGCAAGGGTTCGGGCGGCTACACCTTC. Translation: CASKGSGGYTF.

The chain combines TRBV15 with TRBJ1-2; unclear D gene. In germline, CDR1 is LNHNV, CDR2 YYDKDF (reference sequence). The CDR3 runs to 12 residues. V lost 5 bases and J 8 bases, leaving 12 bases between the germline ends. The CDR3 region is CATSGIEPGYTF. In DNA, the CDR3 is TGTGCCACCAGCGGGATCGAGCCCGGCTACACCTTC.

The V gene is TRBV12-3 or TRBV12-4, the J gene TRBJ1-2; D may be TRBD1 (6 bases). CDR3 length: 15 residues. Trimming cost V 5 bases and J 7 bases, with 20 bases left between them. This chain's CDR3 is CASSPTGNGRRGYTF. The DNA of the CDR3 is TGTGCCAGCAGTCCCACAGGGAACGGACGTCGTGGCTACACCTTC.

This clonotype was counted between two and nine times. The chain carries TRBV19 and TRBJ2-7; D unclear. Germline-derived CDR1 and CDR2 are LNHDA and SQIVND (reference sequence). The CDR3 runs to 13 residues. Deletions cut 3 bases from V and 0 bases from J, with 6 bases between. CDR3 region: CASSMVPSYEQYF. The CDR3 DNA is TGTGCCAGTAGTATGGTACCCTCCTACGAGCAGTACTTC.

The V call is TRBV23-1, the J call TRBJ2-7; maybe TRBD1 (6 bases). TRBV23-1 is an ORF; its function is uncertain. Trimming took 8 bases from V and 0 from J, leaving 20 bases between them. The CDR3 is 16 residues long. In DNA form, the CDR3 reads TGCGCCAGCGACCCGTGTTCACAGGGCAGCTCCTACGAGCAGTACTTC. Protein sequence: CASDPCSQGSSYEQYF.

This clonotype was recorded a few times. In nucleotides, the CDR3 is TGTGCCACCACCGACAGGGCCCTCGATGAGCAGTTCTTC. Its translation: CATTDRALDEQFF. The chain links TRBV24-1 to TRBJ2-1, with 7 bases that match TRBD1. From germline, CDR1 is KGHDR and CDR2 SFDVKD. This CDR3 contains 13 residues. J gave up 8 bases and V 8 bases, and 8 bases lay outside the gene matches.